This entry lists 7 T cell receptor beta chains sequenced from one sample in a study of technical replicates of blood from several donors. Clones were sequenced by immunoSEQ multiplex PCR, and TCRdb holds only the in-frame ones, with some missing. The sample lists some 70,000 clones, around 97% occurring once. Sequencing was carried out using T cells isolated from PBMCs. The receptors shown here come from a human donor in good health.

This sequence joins TRBV29-1 and TRBJ2-7, with TRBD1 as a possible D gene (5 bases). CDR1 SQVTM and CDR2 ANQGSEA come from the germline V gene. The CDR3 covers 14 residues. V lost 0 bases, J lost 8 bases, and 17 bases lay in between. The CDR3 spells CSVEEHDDSRQQYF. CDR3 in DNA: TGCAGCGTTGAAGAACACGACGACAGCCGACAGCAGTACTTC.

The J gene is TRBJ2-2, the V gene TRBV12-5; 8 bases map to TRBD1. Trimming removed 3 bases from V and 6 bases from J; junction bases left unmatched: 0. The CDR3 extends over 13 amino acids. The germline V gene encodes CDR1 LGHNT and CDR2 FRNRAP. CDR3 sequence (DNA): TGTGCTAGTGGTTTCAGGGGGCCCGGGGAGCTGTTTTTT. The encoded protein is CASGFRGPGELFF.

The sample holds a few counts of this clone. The same CDR3 also results from other DNA sequences found in this sample. The chain is built from TRBV6-5 and TRBJ2-2; D gene uncertain. The germline gives CDR1 MNHEY, CDR2 SVGAGI. The CDR3 sequence is 12 residues long. Trimming shortened V by 5 bases and J by 2 bases, and 3 bases separated the two germline ends. The DNA of the CDR3 is TGTGCCAGCAGTCCTAACACCGGGGAGCTGTTTTTT. This codes for CASSPNTGELFF.

This chain connects TRBV7-3 to TRBJ2-3; 7 positions match TRBD2. The germline CDR1 and CDR2 sequences are SGHTA and FQGTGA. CDR3 length: 16 amino acids. V dropped 5 bases and J dropped 3; count of bases not matched to a gene: 11. In DNA, the CDR3 is TGTGCCAGCAGCCGGTTGAGCGGGATCGATACAGATACGCAGTATTTT. It encodes CASSRLSGIDTDTQYF.

The chain carries TRBV4-3 and TRBJ2-7, with a weak D call TRBD2 (5 bases). Trimming left V 5 bases short and J 6 bases short, with 14 bases between. The CDR3 is 13 amino acids. CDR1 and CDR2 from the germline V gene are LGHNA and YSLEER. CDR3 in amino acids: CASSGPGMGEQYF. CDR3 bases: TGCGCCAGCAGCGGGCCCGGGATGGGCGAGCAGTACTTC.

V usage is TRBV30 and J usage is TRBJ1-3, with D perhaps matching TRBD1 (5 bases). The CDR3 contains 14 residues. Germline CDR1 is GTSNPN and CDR2 is SVGIG (reference sequence). Trimming removed 6 bases at V and 0 bases at J, with 12 bases between. CDR3 sequence reads: CACRDYPSGNTIYF. The CDR3, as DNA: TGTGCCTGCCGGGACTACCCCTCTGGAAACACCATATATTTT.

J is TRBJ2-6 and V is TRBV7-3; D uncertain. This CDR3 comprises 15 residues. Trimming took off 5 bases at V and 4 bases at J, with 12 bases between the two ends. The germline gives CDR1 SGHTA, CDR2 FQGTGA. This CDR3 is CASSPTVTGANVLTF. The DNA of the CDR3 is TGTGCCAGCAGCCCTACAGTTACCGGGGCCAACGTCCTGACTTTC. The complete variable domain, with remaining parts taken from reference TRBV7-3 and TRBJ2-6, reads GAGVSQTPSNKVTEKGKYVELRCDPISGHTALYWYRQSLGQGPEFLIYFQGTGAADDSGLPNDRFFAVRPEGSVSTLKIQRTERGDSAVYLCASSPTVTGANVLTFGAGSRLTVL.